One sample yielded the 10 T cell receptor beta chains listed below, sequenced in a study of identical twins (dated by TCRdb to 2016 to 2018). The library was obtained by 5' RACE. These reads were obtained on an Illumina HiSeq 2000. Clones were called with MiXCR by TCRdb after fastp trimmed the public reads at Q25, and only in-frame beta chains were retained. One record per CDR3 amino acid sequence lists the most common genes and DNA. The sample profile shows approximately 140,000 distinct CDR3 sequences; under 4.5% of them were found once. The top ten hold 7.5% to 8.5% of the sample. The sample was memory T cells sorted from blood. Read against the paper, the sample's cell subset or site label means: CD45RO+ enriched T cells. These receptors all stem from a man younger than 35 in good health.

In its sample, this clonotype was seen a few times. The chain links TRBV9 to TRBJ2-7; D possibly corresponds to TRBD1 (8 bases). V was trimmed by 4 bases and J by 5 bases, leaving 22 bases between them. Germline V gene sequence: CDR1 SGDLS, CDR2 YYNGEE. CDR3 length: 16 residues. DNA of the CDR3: TGTGCCAGCAGCTCCCGGGGGGACAGGCTAGGGAACGAGCAGTACTTC. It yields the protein CASSSRGDRLGNEQYF.

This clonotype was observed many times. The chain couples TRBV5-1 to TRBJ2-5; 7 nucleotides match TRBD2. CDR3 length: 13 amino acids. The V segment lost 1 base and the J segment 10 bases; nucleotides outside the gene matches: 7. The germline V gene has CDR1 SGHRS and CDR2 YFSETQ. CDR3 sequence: CASSLPPGGSQYF. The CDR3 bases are TGCGCCAGCAGCTTGCCCCCCGGCGGGAGCCAGTACTTC.

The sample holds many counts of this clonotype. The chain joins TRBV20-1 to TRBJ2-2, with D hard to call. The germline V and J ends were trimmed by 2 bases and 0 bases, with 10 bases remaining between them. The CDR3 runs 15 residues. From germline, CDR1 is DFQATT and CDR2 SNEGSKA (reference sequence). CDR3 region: CSARRVDPNTGELFF. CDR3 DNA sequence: TGCAGTGCTAGACGGGTAGACCCGAACACCGGGGAGCTGTTTTTT.

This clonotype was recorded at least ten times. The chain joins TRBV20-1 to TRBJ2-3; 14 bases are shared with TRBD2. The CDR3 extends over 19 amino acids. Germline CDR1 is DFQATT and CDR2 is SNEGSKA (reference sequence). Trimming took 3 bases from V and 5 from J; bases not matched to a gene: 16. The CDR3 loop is CSARKTPGLAGVGIDTQYF. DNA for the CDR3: TGCAGTGCTAGGAAGACGCCGGGACTAGCGGGAGTGGGGATAGATACGCAGTATTTT.

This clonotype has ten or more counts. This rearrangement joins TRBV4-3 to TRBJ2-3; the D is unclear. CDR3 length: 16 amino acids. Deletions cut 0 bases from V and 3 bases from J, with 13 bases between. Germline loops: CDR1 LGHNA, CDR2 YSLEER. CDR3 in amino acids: CASSQDKSALTDTQYF. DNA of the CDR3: TGCGCCAGCAGCCAAGATAAGTCAGCGCTTACAGATACGCAGTATTTT.

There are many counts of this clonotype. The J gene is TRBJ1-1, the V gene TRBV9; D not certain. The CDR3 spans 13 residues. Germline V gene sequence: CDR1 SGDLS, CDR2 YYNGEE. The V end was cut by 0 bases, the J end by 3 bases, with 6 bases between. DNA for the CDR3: TGTGCCAGCAGCGTAGATGTATACACTGAAGCTTTCTTT. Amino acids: CASSVDVYTEAFF. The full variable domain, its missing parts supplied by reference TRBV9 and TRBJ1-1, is DSGVTQTPKHLITATGQRVTLRCSPRSGDLSVYWYQQSLDQGLQFLIQYYNGEERAKGNILERFSAQQFPDLHSELNLSSLELGDSALYFCASSVDVYTEAFFGQGTRLTVV.

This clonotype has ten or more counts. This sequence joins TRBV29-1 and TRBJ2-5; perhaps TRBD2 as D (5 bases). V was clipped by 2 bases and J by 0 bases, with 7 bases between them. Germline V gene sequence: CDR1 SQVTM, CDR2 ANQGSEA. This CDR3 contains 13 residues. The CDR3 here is CSVERTYQETQYF. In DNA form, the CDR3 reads TGCAGCGTTGAACGGACTTACCAAGAGACCCAGTACTTC.

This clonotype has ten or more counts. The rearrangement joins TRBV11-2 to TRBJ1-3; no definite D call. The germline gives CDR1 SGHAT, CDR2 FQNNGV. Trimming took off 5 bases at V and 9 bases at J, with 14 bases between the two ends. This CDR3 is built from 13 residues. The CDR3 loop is CASSRSGWGTIYF. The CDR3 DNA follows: TGTGCCAGCAGCCGATCCGGCTGGGGCACCATATATTTT.

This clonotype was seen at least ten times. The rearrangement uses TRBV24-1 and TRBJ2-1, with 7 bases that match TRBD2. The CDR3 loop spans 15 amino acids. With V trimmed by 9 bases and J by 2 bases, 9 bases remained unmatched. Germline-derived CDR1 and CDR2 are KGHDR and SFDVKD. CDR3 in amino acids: CATSGRVSPYNEQFF. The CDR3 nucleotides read TGTGCCACCTCGGGGAGGGTTTCTCCCTACAATGAGCAGTTCTTC.

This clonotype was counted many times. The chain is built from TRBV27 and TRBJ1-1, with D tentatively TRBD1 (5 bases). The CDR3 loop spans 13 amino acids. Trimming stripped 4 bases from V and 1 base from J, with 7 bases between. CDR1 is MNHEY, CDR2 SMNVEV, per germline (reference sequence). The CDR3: CASSYQGNTEAFF. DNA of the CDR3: TGTGCCAGCAGTTACCAGGGGAACACTGAAGCTTTCTTT.